Each of the 29 T cell receptor beta chains below was sequenced from the same sample in a study of early T cells in non-severe SARS-CoV-2 infection. Each CDR3 protein is one row after TCRdb ran MiXCR on the 5' RACE reads. The sample has 70,000 to 95,000 distinct CDR3 sequences, 11% seen once; the top ten hold about 4.8%. The sequenced sample was whole blood. These receptors originate from an adult who was a healthcare worker with PCR-confirmed SARS-CoV-2 infection or an uninfected control (not recorded which).

The chain combines TRBV20-1 with TRBJ2-1, with 9 bases that match TRBD2. The CDR3 consists of 15 residues. After removal of 1 base from V and 5 bases from J, the junction contained 6 bases not matched to a gene. Germline V gene sequence: CDR1 DFQATT, CDR2 SNEGSKA (reference sequence). The CDR3 DNA sequence: TGCAGTGCTAGAGTCCACCGCGGGAGGGACAATGAGCAGTTCTTC. This encodes CSARVHRGRDNEQFF.

This sequence joins TRBV29-1 and TRBJ2-7; D uncertain. V lost 3 bases, J lost 3 bases, and 12 bases lay in between. Germline-derived CDR1 and CDR2 are SQVTM and ANQGSEA. The CDR3 covers 13 residues. CDR3 amino acids: CSVESQVGYEQYF. CDR3 sequence (DNA): TGCAGCGTTGAGTCGCAGGTGGGCTACGAGCAGTACTTC.

This clonotype has ten or more counts. The CDR3 reads CSASAAGFSTDTQYF. The CDR3 DNA sequence: TGCAGTGCTAGCGCGGCAGGGTTTAGCACAGATACGCAGTATTTT. The J gene is TRBJ2-3, the V gene TRBV20-1; perhaps TRBD1 as D (5 bases). Germline CDR1 is DFQATT and CDR2 is SNEGSKA (reference sequence). Trimming removed 3 bases from V and 0 bases from J, with 13 bases in between. The CDR3 has 15 residues.

The chain has TRBV20-1 and TRBJ1-1; no firm D call. Germline loops: CDR1 DFQATT, CDR2 SNEGSKA (reference sequence). CDR3 length: 14 amino acids. Between the trimmed V and J ends, which lost 6 bases and 1 base, there was a span of 15 bases. The CDR3 DNA reads TGCAGTGCGAGTTGGGTCCTCCAGAACACTGAAGCTTTCTTT. It encodes CSASWVLQNTEAFF.

This clonotype appeared a few times. The chain is built from TRBV24-1 and TRBJ2-3; maybe TRBD1 (7 bases). The CDR3 is 16 residues long. Germline lookup yields CDR1 KGHDR and CDR2 SFDVKD. Trimming stripped 4 bases from V and 7 bases from J, with 20 bases between. Here the CDR3 DNA reads TGTGCCACCAGTGACCCGACCGGAGGGGGCTTAAATACGCAGTATTTT. It is translated as CATSDPTGGGLNTQYF.

This clonotype was observed a handful of times. This chain joins TRBV7-3 and TRBJ1-6; D is unresolved. Trimming cost V 1 base and J 6 bases, with 10 bases left between them. This CDR3 is 15 amino acids long. Germline values: CDR1 SGHTA, CDR2 FQGTGA. CDR3 in amino acids: CASSLKGMGNSPLHF. CDR3 DNA: TGTGCCAGCAGCTTAAAAGGGATGGGTAATTCACCCCTCCACTTT.

This clonotype was seen only a few times. This chain links TRBV7-3 with TRBJ2-1; TRBD2 is a possible D gene (5 bases). Between the trimmed V and J ends, which lost 5 bases and 4 bases, there was a span of 18 bases. This CDR3 is 16 amino acids long. Germline V CDR1 and CDR2: SGHTA, FQGTGA. The CDR3 region has the DNA TGTGCCAGCAGCGCAGCTAGCTCCCCCATTTACAATGAGCAGTTCTTC. As protein: CASSAASSPIYNEQFF. Full variable domain (outside the CDR3, taken from reference TRBV7-3 and TRBJ2-1): GAGVSQTPSNKVTEKGKYVELRCDPISGHTALYWYRQSLGQGPEFLIYFQGTGAADDSGLPNDRFFAVRPEGSVSTLKIQRTERGDSAVYLCASSAASSPIYNEQFFGPGTRLTVL.

This clonotype has at least ten counts. The rearrangement joins TRBV12-5 to TRBJ2-3; D is ambiguous. The CDR3 is made up of 13 amino acids. Trimming took off 7 bases at V and 1 base at J, with 9 bases between the two ends. Germline CDR1 LGHNT, CDR2 FRNRAP. CDR3 coding DNA: TGTGCTAGTGCTGCGGCCCGCACAGATACGCAGTATTTT. Translation gives CASAAARTDTQYF.

The chain links TRBV9 to TRBJ2-7; D is tentatively TRBD1 or TRBD2 (6 bases each). The CDR3 sequence is 15 residues long. V lost 0 bases and J 6 bases, leaving 16 bases between the germline ends. The V gene's germline CDR1 is SGDLS and CDR2 YYNGEE. Here the CDR3 reads CASSVAGAGGAEQYF. The CDR3 DNA is TGTGCCAGCAGCGTAGCGGGGGCGGGTGGGGCCGAGCAGTACTTC.

V is TRBV5-6 and J is TRBJ2-7; tentative D call: TRBD1 (6 bases). Germline CDR1 and CDR2: SGHDT and YYEEEE. CDR3 length: 16 residues. With 4 bases removed from V and 2 bases from J, the gap between germline ends came to 19 bases. The CDR3 nucleotides read TGTGCCAGCAGCAGGGGGAACGGACCCGCGGCCTACGAGCAGTACTTC. It codes for CASSRGNGPAAYEQYF. The full variable domain, its missing parts supplied by reference TRBV5-6 and TRBJ2-7, is DAGVTQSPTHLIKTRGQQVTLRCSPKSGHDTVSWYQQALGQGPQFIFQYYEEEERQRGNFPDRFSGHQFPNYSSELNVNALLLGDSALYLCASSRGNGPAAYEQYFGPGTRLTVT.

This clonotype was counted at least ten times. The rearrangement links TRBV5-6 to TRBJ2-2, with 9 bases lining up with TRBD2. This CDR3 is built from 16 residues. J was trimmed by 3 bases and V by 0 bases; bases with no gene match: 3. Germline CDR1 reads SGHDT; CDR2 reads YYEEEE. In DNA form, the CDR3 reads TGTGCCAGCAGCTTGGGACTAGCGGACTACACCGGGGAGCTGTTTTTT. This encodes CASSLGLADYTGELFF.

This clonotype occurred a few times. The V call is TRBV7-2, the J call TRBJ2-7; D perhaps matches TRBD1 (6 bases). V lost 5 bases to trimming and J lost 0 bases, with 11 bases between them. The CDR3 runs 14 residues. CDR1 and CDR2 (germline): SGHTA, FQGNSA. CDR3 amino acids: CASSNDRSSYEQYF. The CDR3 DNA sequence: TGTGCCAGCAGCAATGACAGGAGCTCCTACGAGCAGTACTTC.

This clonotype came up many times. The chain carries TRBV5-5 and TRBJ2-5; D is possibly TRBD1 (6 bases). This CDR3 has 13 residues. CDR1 SGHKS and CDR2 YYEKEE come from the germline V gene (reference sequence). Trimming pared 4 bases from V and 3 bases from J, leaving 10 bases between. CDR3 nucleotides: TGTGCCAGCAGCCCCGGACAGAAAGAGACCCAGTACTTC. This translates into CASSPGQKETQYF.

V usage is TRBV20-1 and J usage is TRBJ1-3; perhaps TRBD1 as D (5 bases). The germline V gene encodes CDR1 DFQATT and CDR2 SNEGSKA (reference sequence). The CDR3 has 14 amino acids. Trimming cost V 4 bases and J 0 bases, with 10 bases left between them. CDR3 DNA: TGCAGTGCTACACTCGACAGCTCTGGAAACACCATATATTTT. Translated, it gives CSATLDSSGNTIYF.

The V and J genes are TRBV20-1 and TRBJ2-7, with D perhaps assigned TRBD1 or TRBD2 (5 bases each). Trimming cost V 3 bases and J 3 bases, with 15 bases left between them. This CDR3 contains 14 residues. Per the germline V gene, CDR1 is DFQATT and CDR2 is SNEGSKA (reference sequence). The CDR3 DNA reads as TGCAGTGCTAGGGGGACGTACGGAGACTACGAGCAGTACTTC. Its translation is CSARGTYGDYEQYF.

This clonotype was seen a handful of times. The rearrangement joins TRBV7-9 to TRBJ2-7; 9 positions agree with TRBD1. This CDR3 region has 15 residues. CDR1 and CDR2 (germline): SEHNR, FQNEAQ (reference sequence). Trimming cost V 5 bases and J 5 bases; bases outside gene matches: 10. This chain's CDR3 is CASSPGGTGYHEQYF. CDR3 DNA sequence: TGTGCCAGCAGCCCCGGCGGGACAGGGTACCACGAGCAGTACTTC. Full variable domain (missing parts from reference TRBV7-9 and TRBJ2-7): DTGVSQNPRHKITKRGQNVTFRCDPISEHNRLYWYRQTLGQGPEFLTYFQNEAQLEKSRLLSDRFSAERPKGSFSTLEIQRTEQGDSAMYLCASSPGGTGYHEQYFGPGTRLTVT.

This clonotype was seen at least ten times. V usage is TRBV4-2 and J usage is TRBJ2-2; D is ambiguous. CDR1 is LGHNA, CDR2 YNFKEQ, per germline. V shed 0 bases and J shed 3 bases, with 11 bases lying between them. The CDR3 sequence is 16 residues long. The CDR3 is CASSQDRVAYTGELFF. The CDR3 DNA follows: TGTGCCAGCAGCCAAGATCGGGTAGCTTACACCGGGGAGCTGTTTTTT.

At least ten counts were recorded for this clonotype. The V and J genes are TRBV4-2 and TRBJ1-5; D is undetermined. V lost 0 bases and J 4 bases, leaving 7 bases between the germline ends. The length of the CDR3 is 14 residues. Germline V CDR1 and CDR2: LGHNA, YNFKEQ. CDR3 nucleotide sequence: TGTGCCAGCAGCCAAGACAGCCTAAATCAGCCCCAGCATTTT. This sequence encodes CASSQDSLNQPQHF.

Points on this clonotype: The CDR3 ends on some other residue instead of the conserved phenylalanine or tryptophan, so this is likely a read error. The rearrangement uses TRBV19 and TRBJ1-1; D is possibly TRBD1 (6 bases). The CDR3 runs to 16 residues. The germline V gene has CDR1 LNHDA and CDR2 SQIVND (reference sequence). V lost 7 bases and J 1 base, leaving 19 bases between the germline ends. The CDR3 protein is CASMTSVRDKNTEAFL. The CDR3 bases are TGTGCCAGTATGACAAGCGTCCGGGACAAGAACACTGAAGCTTTCCTT.

The chain joins TRBV11-3 to TRBJ2-2, with D perhaps matching TRBD1 (6 bases). The V and J ends lost 1 base and 6 bases respectively, with 12 bases between them. The germline gives CDR1 SGHNT, CDR2 YENEEA. The CDR3 has 15 residues. CDR3 bases: TGTGCCAGCAGCTTAGGGACAGCCGGTCCCGGGGAGCTGTTTTTT. It codes for CASSLGTAGPGELFF. Drawing the rest from reference TRBV11-3 and TRBJ2-2, the complete variable domain is EAGVVQSPRYKIIEKKQPVAFWCNPISGHNTLYWYLQNLGQGPELLIRYENEEAVDDSQLPKDRFSAERLKGVDSTLKIQPAELGDSAVYLCASSLGTAGPGELFFGEGSRLTVL.

This chain uses TRBV6-1 with TRBJ1-2; 8 bases map to TRBD1. The V gene end was trimmed by 2 bases and the J gene end by 5 bases; junction bases not matched to a gene: 13. This CDR3 comprises 17 residues. Germline V gene lookup returns CDR1 MNHNS and CDR2 SASEGT. CDR3 coding DNA: TGTGCCAGCAGTGAATCGTTTCGCCGGGACAGGAGTTATGGCTACACCTTC. It is translated as CASSESFRRDRSYGYTF.

This clonotype was seen ten or more times. The chain joins TRBV10-3 to TRBJ1-5, with TRBD1 identical over 12 bases. Germline assignment: CDR1 ENHRY and CDR2 SYGVKD. This CDR3 is 19 amino acids long. V dropped 1 base and J dropped 0; count of bases not matched to a gene: 7. DNA for the CDR3: TGTGCCATCAGTGAGTTTGGGACAGGGGGCAGTAATAGCAATCAGCCCCAGCATTTT. This encodes CAISEFGTGGSNSNQPQHF.

V and J are TRBV7-9 and TRBJ2-7; TRBD1 aligns across 8 bases. The V gene's germline CDR1 is SEHNR and CDR2 FQNEAQ (reference sequence). CDR3 size: 12 residues. V shed 5 bases, J shed 9 bases, and the junction held 6 bases outside the gene matches. CDR3 sequence reads: CASSPGGAGQYF. The CDR3 coding sequence is TGTGCCAGCAGCCCAGGGGGCGCGGGGCAGTACTTC.

J is TRBJ1-1 and V is TRBV6-2 or TRBV6-3; TRBD1 might be the D (5 bases). Deletions cut 2 bases from V and 6 bases from J, with 13 bases between. Per the germline V gene, CDR1 is MNHEY and CDR2 is SVGEGT. This CDR3 spans 14 amino acids. CDR3 nucleotide sequence: TGTGCCAGCAGTTACCCGGCCCGGGGCCCTGAAGCTTTCTTT. Translating gives CASSYPARGPEAFF.

This clonotype appeared many times. CDR3 DNA sequence: TGTGCCATCAGTGATACAGGACGAGCTAACTATGGCTACACCTTC. Protein: CAISDTGRANYGYTF. The chain carries TRBV10-3 and TRBJ1-2, with D possibly TRBD1 on 5 matching bases. The CDR3 is 15 amino acids. CDR1 is ENHRY, CDR2 SYGVKD, per germline. V shed 3 bases and J shed 0 bases, with 11 bases lying between them.

This clonotype was detected only a few times. The CDR3 reads CASSIAGDTDTQYF. The CDR3 nucleotides read TGTGCCAGTAGTATAGCCGGGGACACAGATACGCAGTATTTT. This sequence joins TRBV19 and TRBJ2-3; D perhaps matches TRBD2 (5 bases). V lost 1 base, J lost 2 bases, and 7 bases lay in between. CDR1 and CDR2 (germline): LNHDA, SQIVND (reference sequence). The CDR3 is 14 amino acids.

The chain has TRBV5-1 and TRBJ1-1; no reliable D call. V was pared by 4 bases and J by 6 bases, with 19 bases between. CDR1 and CDR2 (germline): SGHRS, YFSETQ. The CDR3 contains 15 residues. The CDR3 nucleotides read TGCGCCAGCAGCCTCACCGGACGGCTAGACCCTGAAGCTTTCTTT. Protein: CASSLTGRLDPEAFF.

This sequence joins TRBV3-1 and TRBJ1-6; D might be TRBD1 (6 bases). Trimming shortened V by 1 base and J by 14 bases, and 12 bases separated the two germline ends. The CDR3 has 13 amino acids. CDR1 and CDR2 from the germline V gene are LGHDT and YNNKEL (reference sequence). Here the CDR3 DNA reads TGTGCCAGCAGCCAAGGCAGGGGTGGTACCCTCCACTTT. As protein: CASSQGRGGTLHF.

At least ten counts were recorded for this clonotype. The chain uses TRBV7-9 and TRBJ1-1; weak D call: TRBD1 (5 bases). Germline V CDR1 and CDR2: SEHNR, FQNEAQ (reference sequence). The CDR3 has 14 amino acids. V dropped 4 bases and J dropped 6 bases, with 15 bases sitting between them. The CDR3 DNA reads TGTGCCAGCAGCTGGGAGGGCAGGGACGCTGAAGCTTTCTTT. It specifies CASSWEGRDAEAFF.